This is a list of T cell receptor beta chains from one sample in a study of blood T cell repertoires in COVID-19. Using immunoSEQ multiplex PCR, the repertoire was profiled, and TCRdb retains in-frame clones only, with some absent. The sample consists of around 80,000 clones, 70% to 90% of them appearing once. Sample: peripheral blood. These receptors originate from a woman aged 80 or over with acute or convalescent COVID-19. CDR3s include the opening cysteine and the closing phenylalanine or tryptophan. Each record gives: J gene, D gene, V gene, CDR3 DNA, CDR3 protein. The D gene is left open where the match is weak.

J: TRBJ2-7
D: TRBD1
V: TRBV27
DNA: TGTGCCAGCAGTCCCGCCGGGTGGCAGGGGGCGTACGAGCAGTACTTC
CDR3: CASSPAGWQGAYEQYF

J: TRBJ2-3
D: TRBD2
V: TRBV9
DNA: TGTGCCAGCAGCTTCCGGGAAACTAGCGGGGGAAGGGCAGATACGCAGTATTTT
CDR3: CASSFRETSGGRADTQYF

J: TRBJ2-2
D: -
V: TRBV10-3
DNA: TGTGCCATCAGAACCACGAATAGCCTAGCGTCCGGGGAGCTGTTTTTT
CDR3: CAIRTTNSLASGELFF

J: TRBJ2-7
D: TRBD1
V: TRBV3-1/TRBV3-2
DNA: TGTGCCAGCAGCCGAGCCGGGACAGGGGGCTGGGAGCAGTACTTC
CDR3: CASSRAGTGGWEQYF

J: TRBJ1-5
D: -
V: TRBV4-1
DNA: TGCGCCAGCAGCCAAGATAACAGTCTCGGCAATCAGCCCCAGCATTTT
CDR3: CASSQDNSLGNQPQHF

J: TRBJ1-2
D: -
V: TRBV14
DNA: TGTGCCAGCAGCCCTCCAGGGGTCTTACCCTATGGCTACACCTTC
CDR3: CASSPPGVLPYGYTF

J: TRBJ2-7
D: -
V: TRBV27
DNA: TGTGCCAGCAGCGGTCCCGACGAGCAGTACTTC
CDR3: CASSGPDEQYF

J: TRBJ1-4
D: TRBD1
V: TRBV6-5
DNA: TGTGCCAGCAGACAGGGGTATGAAGATGAAAAACTGTTTTTT
CDR3: CASRQGYEDEKLFF

J: TRBJ1-3
D: -
V: TRBV9
DNA: TGTGCCAGCAGCCCCCGGGGAGAGGGTGGCTCTGGAAACACCATATATTTT
CDR3: CASSPRGEGGSGNTIYF

J: TRBJ1-6
D: TRBD1
V: TRBV18
DNA: TGTGCCAGCTCACCAAGGACAGGGGAGAATTCACCCCTCCACTTT
CDR3: CASSPRTGENSPLHF

J: TRBJ2-3
D: TRBD1
V: TRBV30
DNA: TGTGCCTGGAGTAAAGACAGGGCCGTCACAGATACGCAGTATTTT
CDR3: CAWSKDRAVTDTQYF